This entry lists 22 T cell receptor beta chains sequenced from one sample in a study of Ad26.COV2.S vaccination and SARS-CoV-2 variants. Clones were read by immunoSEQ multiplex PCR, and TCRdb kept only the in-frame ones, dropping some. Here the sample spans fewer than 900,000 clones, around 90% being singletons. The treatment denotes: some 20 received Ad26.COV2.S at low or high dose, single or two shots; roughly five received placebo; per-sample allocation not given. Sampling was done on day 63 after the first vaccine or placebo injection. Specimen: peripheral blood, collected in a trial of Ad26.COV2.S vaccine versus placebo. These receptors were obtained from a person between 18 and 59 years old who received the Ad26.COV2.S COVID-19 vaccine or a placebo.

The CDR3 protein is CASSQQIVLWTEAFF. As DNA, the CDR3 is TGTGCCAGCAGCCAACAAATCGTTCTTTGGACTGAAGCTTTCTTT. The V and J genes are TRBV14 and TRBJ1-1; D remains ambiguous. The germline V gene has CDR1 SGHDN and CDR2 FVKESK. CDR3 length: 15 amino acids. V was shortened by 2 bases and J by 5 bases, with 15 bases between the two germline ends.

This clone occurred once. This chain joins TRBV9 and TRBJ1-6; D might be TRBD1 (5 bases). This CDR3 is built from 18 residues. Germline lookup yields CDR1 SGDLS and CDR2 YYNGEE. V lost 0 bases to trimming and J lost 5 bases, with 18 bases between them. The CDR3 DNA follows: TGTGCCAGCAGCGTAGGGAGACAGTTCGCCCGGGATAATTCACCCCTCCACTTT. Protein sequence: CASSVGRQFARDNSPLHF.

The table lists this clone with a count of one. The chain couples TRBV5-1 to TRBJ2-3; the match to TRBD2 covers 7 bases. Trimming took 3 bases from V and 1 from J; bases not matched to a gene: 8. The germline CDR1 and CDR2 sequences are SGHRS and YFSETQ. CDR3 length: 16 amino acids. DNA of the CDR3: TGCGCCAGCAGCTCCAGCGGGGTGGGTGGCACAGATACGCAGTATTTT. It is translated as CASSSSGVGGTDTQYF.

On this clone: Different DNA sequences within this sample yield the same CDR3. This chain uses TRBV18 with TRBJ2-3; the match to TRBD2 covers 11 bases. Germline V gives CDR1 KGHSH, CDR2 LQKENI. V shed 1 base and J 0 bases; nucleotides not matched to a gene: 0. The CDR3 runs 16 residues. CDR3 coding DNA: TGTGCCAGCTCACCACGACTAGCGGGGAGCACAGATACGCAGTATTTT. As protein: CASSPRLAGSTDTQYF.

This rearrangement joins TRBV18 to TRBJ1-2; TRBD1 is a possible D gene (5 bases). This CDR3 has 14 residues. Between the trimmed V and J ends, which lost 5 bases and 8 bases, there was a span of 18 bases. The V gene's germline CDR1 is KGHSH and CDR2 LQKENI. The CDR3 sequence: CASSASPQGYGYTF. CDR3 bases: TGTGCCAGCTCAGCATCGCCTCAGGGATACGGCTACACCTTC.

The V gene is TRBV24-1, the J gene TRBJ1-5; TRBD1 matches at 7 bases. The CDR3 extends over 13 amino acids. V dropped 9 bases and J dropped 4; count of bases not matched to a gene: 5. Germline lookup yields CDR1 KGHDR and CDR2 SFDVKD. CDR3 coding DNA: TGTGCCACCGAGGGACAGTCAAATCAGCCCCAGCATTTT. This sequence encodes CATEGQSNQPQHF.

The V gene is TRBV30, the J gene TRBJ2-1; D may be TRBD2 (5 bases). CDR1 and CDR2 (germline): GTSNPN, SVGIG (reference sequence). The V end was cut by 1 base, the J end by 4 bases, with 11 bases between. The CDR3 length is 14 residues. CDR3 in amino acids: CAWSEWTRYNEQFF. The CDR3 nucleotides are TGTGCCTGGAGTGAATGGACTCGATACAATGAGCAGTTCTTC.

This chain uses TRBV6-4 with TRBJ1-2; 7 bases fit TRBD1. V gave up 8 bases and J gave up 2 bases; unmatched junction bases: 5. CDR1 is MRHNA and CDR2 is SNTAGT in the germline V gene. The CDR3 runs to 13 residues. This CDR3 is CASGWTGNYGYTF. CDR3 nucleotide sequence: TGTGCCAGCGGATGGACAGGCAACTATGGCTACACCTTC.

The rearrangement links TRBV7-8 to TRBJ1-3, with D possibly matching TRBD1 (6 bases). CDR3 length: 18 amino acids. V lost 2 bases and J 4 bases, leaving 21 bases between the germline ends. Looked up from germline, CDR1 is SGHVS and CDR2 is FQNEAQ. CDR3 sequence: CASSLQSDSIKLGNTIYF. The CDR3 DNA reads TGTGCCAGCAGCTTACAGTCGGACAGCATTAAACTGGGAAACACCATATATTTT. Using reference TRBV7-8 and TRBJ1-3 for the parts outside the CDR3, the full variable domain is GAGVSQSPRYKVAKRGQDVALRCDPISGHVSLFWYQQALGQGPEFLTYFQNEAQLDKSGLPSDRFFAERPEGSVSTLKIQRTQQEDSAVYLCASSLQSDSIKLGNTIYFGEGSWLTVV.

For the CDR3, the DNA is TGTGCCAGTAGTGCACAGGGGAGAGGAACTGAAGCTTTCTTT. It is translated as CASSAQGRGTEAFF. The chain recombines TRBV19 with TRBJ1-1; 7 bases align to TRBD1. Germline V CDR1 and CDR2: LNHDA, SQIVND (reference sequence). Trimming at V came to 5 bases and at J to 5 bases, leaving 8 bases not matched to a gene. This CDR3 contains 14 residues.

The CDR3 loop is CASSQPGLSYEQYF. CDR3 in DNA: TGTGCCAGCAGCCAGCCGGGACTCTCCTACGAGCAGTACTTC. The chain recombines TRBV3-1 (or the pseudogene TRBV3-2) with TRBJ2-7; a weak D match, TRBD2 (6 bases). Deletions cut 3 bases from V and 0 bases from J, with 9 bases between. Germline-derived CDR1 and CDR2 are LGHDT and YNNKEL (reference sequence). The CDR3 runs 14 residues.

V gene TRBV29-1 combines with J gene TRBJ1-1; D is possibly TRBD1 (5 bases). The CDR3 loop spans 15 amino acids. The germline gives CDR1 SQVTM, CDR2 ANQGSEA. Trimming left V 6 bases short and J 4 bases short, with 21 bases between. CDR3 DNA: TGCAGCGTGACAGAAGGAGGGCGAGGTGCCACTGAAGCTTTCTTT. Its translation is CSVTEGGRGATEAFF.

Details on this clone: Other DNA sequences within the sample encode an identical CDR3. The rearrangement links TRBV5-1 to TRBJ1-2, with 7 bases aligning to TRBD1. Germline-derived CDR1 and CDR2 are SGHRS and YFSETQ. The CDR3 loop spans 14 amino acids. Germline trimming cut 1 base from V and 1 base from J; bases unmatched to any gene: 1. The DNA for the CDR3 is TGCGCCAGCAGCTTGACAGGGGATAACTATGGCTACACCTTC. Protein sequence: CASSLTGDNYGYTF.

The chain links TRBV10-3 to TRBJ1-5; D is perhaps TRBD1 (5 bases). This CDR3 comprises 15 residues. Looked up from germline, CDR1 is ENHRY and CDR2 is SYGVKD. V gave up 2 bases and J gave up 5 bases, with 13 bases separating them. As DNA, the CDR3 is TGTGCCATCAGTGAGAGGGCCGGGACCCATCAGCCCCAGCATTTT. It yields the protein CAISERAGTHQPQHF.

The chain employs TRBV4-2 and TRBJ2-2; no definite D call. This CDR3 comprises 13 residues. Germline CDR1 is LGHNA and CDR2 is YNFKEQ. Deletions cut 1 base from V and 4 bases from J, with 4 bases between. The CDR3 is CASSQASTGELFF. CDR3 bases: TGTGCCAGCAGCCAAGCCAGCACCGGGGAGCTGTTTTTT.

The V call is TRBV18, the J call TRBJ2-7, with D maybe TRBD1 (6 bases). CDR1 KGHSH and CDR2 LQKENI come from the germline V gene. The V end was cut by 0 bases, the J end by 2 bases, with 8 bases between. CDR3 length: 14 residues. In DNA, the CDR3 is TGTGCCAGCTCACCACCCGCAGGGGCCTACGAGCAGTACTTC. Translated: CASSPPAGAYEQYF.

This chain joins TRBV21-1 and TRBJ1-2. TRBV21-1 is shown as a pseudogene. CDR3 length: 18 residues. The CDR3 nucleotides read TGTGCCAGCAGCAAAGCGAGCGGCCCTTCGAGGACGAACTATGGCTACACCTTC. Its protein product is CASSKASGPSRTNYGYTF.

The gene calls are TRBV7-2 and TRBJ1-6, with D uncertain. The germline CDR1 and CDR2 sequences are SGHTA and FQGNSA. The V end lost 0 bases, the J end lost 8 bases, and 5 bases lay between the germline ends. This CDR3 region has 13 residues. In DNA, the CDR3 is TGTGCCAGCAGCTTAGCGTTGCATTCACCCCTCCACTTT. Translated: CASSLALHSPLHF.

The DNA of the CDR3 is TGTGCCAGCTCACCCTTCCGAGGGGGCGGAACTGAAGCTTTCTTT. This encodes CASSPFRGGGTEAFF. The chain couples TRBV18 to TRBJ1-1; 7 nucleotides align to TRBD1. The ends lost 3 bases at V and 5 bases at J; junction bases unmatched: 9. The CDR3 length is 15 residues. Germline V gene lookup returns CDR1 KGHSH and CDR2 LQKENI. Combining the CDR3 with reference TRBV18 and TRBJ1-1 gives the whole variable domain NAGVMQNPRHLVRRRGQEARLRCSPMKGHSHVYWYRQLPEEGLKFMVYLQKENIIDESGMPKERFSAEFPKEGPSILRIQQVVRGDSAAYFCASSPFRGGGTEAFFGQGTRLTVV.

V usage is TRBV6-5 and J usage is TRBJ2-7; 8 bases map to TRBD1. This CDR3 has 13 amino acids. CDR1 is MNHEY and CDR2 is SVGAGI in the germline V gene. V was clipped by 8 bases and J by 1 base; unmatched bases: 4. The CDR3 sequence is CASLDRASYEQYF. The CDR3 nucleotides are TGTGCCAGCTTGGACAGGGCGTCCTACGAGCAGTACTTC.

This clone appeared a few times. This chain links TRBV2 with TRBJ2-7, with D tentatively TRBD1 or TRBD2 (5 bases each). This CDR3 is 15 amino acids long. Germline V gene lookup returns CDR1 SNHLY and CDR2 FYNNEI. V was cut by 1 base and J by 2 bases, with 12 bases left in between. CDR3 sequence reads: CASSEDWDRTYEQYF. For the CDR3, the DNA is TGTGCCAGCAGTGAAGACTGGGACCGCACCTACGAGCAGTACTTC.

This rearrangement joins TRBV25-1 to TRBJ1-1, with 8 positions matching TRBD1. CDR1 and CDR2 from the germline V gene are MGHDK and SYGVNS. This CDR3 has 12 residues. Germline trimming cut 11 bases from V and 5 bases from J; bases unmatched to any gene: 7. In DNA form, the CDR3 reads TGTGCCGCAGGACAGGGCCCAACTGAAGCTTTCTTT. Translated, it gives CAAGQGPTEAFF. The full variable domain, rest sourced from reference TRBV25-1 and TRBJ1-1, is EADIYQTPRYLVIGTGKKITLECSQTMGHDKMYWYQQDPGMELHLIHYSYGVNSTEKGDLSSESTVSRIRTEHFPLTLESARPSHTSQYLCAAGQGPTEAFFGQGTRLTVV.